This T cell receptor beta chain was sequenced in a study of blood T cell repertoires in COVID-19. Overall study context: T cells, B-cell-depleted T cells, or PBMCs provided the cDNA or gDNA that served as material.

Authors' processing steps: Estimation of nucleated cell counts relied on the amplification of reference gene primers. Produced via immunoSEQ multiplex PCR; TCRdb's table is partial and in-frame only. The V and J calls and clone size are taken from that table; D and trimming were inferred from the DNA. Here the sample spans roughly 60,000 clones, about 88% being singletons. The germline gives CDR1 MNHEY, CDR2 SVGAGI. CDR3 length equals 14 residues. With V trimmed by 6 bases and J by 4 bases, 7 bases remained unmatched. This clone has only one observation. Sequencing used peripheral blood. The receptor's source is a man in his 70s with acute or convalescent COVID-19. The J gene is TRBJ1-2, the V gene TRBV6-5; TRBD1 agrees at 8 bases. The CDR3 loop is CASRQGTGSYGYTF. The CDR3 bases are TGTGCCAGCAGGCAAGGGACAGGCTCCTATGGCTACACCTTC.